The present entry profiles one T cell receptor beta chain with its context. This table comes from immunoSEQ multiplex PCR, and its TCRdb copy is limited to in-frame clones, with some not included. The sample lists 280,000 or so clones, about nine tenths occurring once. Participants' reported clinical history set cohort assignment. Exposed enrollees had met someone with a PCR-confirmed or clinician-diagnosed COVID-19 case at some point within the 2 weeks before study entry. These data come from a study of blood T cell repertoires in COVID-19. Study-level background: The study drew acute and convalescent COVID-19 samples from the United States, Italy and Spain. Sources were T cells, B-cell-depleted T cells, or PBMCs; the material itself was cDNA or gDNA.

Sequenced sample: PBMCs or T cells enriched from blood (not recorded which). This clonotype originated in a woman aged 45-65 years who had been exposed to COVID-19.

CDR3 in DNA: TGTGCCAGCAGCTCCCCAGGCGGGGGTAAAGAGACCCAGTACTTC. Amino acids: CASSSPGGGKETQYF. This chain joins TRBV27 and TRBJ2-5; 7 bases fit TRBD2. V trimming: 6 bases; J trimming: 3 bases; junction bases outside the gene matches: 10. From germline, CDR1 is MNHEY and CDR2 SMNVEV (reference sequence). The CDR3 sequence is 15 residues long.